Each of the 28 T cell receptor beta chains below was sequenced from the same sample in a study of cytomegalovirus exposure and HLA in healthy donors. A multiplex PCR was run with 60 Vbeta primers and 13 Jbeta primers. The protocol was immunoSEQ multiplex PCR, while the TCRdb copy is restricted to in-frame clones and leaves out a portion. The sample carries more than 150,000 clones, around three quarters recorded once. The specimen sequenced was PBMCs. The receptors here all came from a woman between 45 and 60 years old in good health and CMV-seropositive.

This clone was seen a few times. The chain combines TRBV18 with TRBJ1-1; no clear D gene. This CDR3 has 15 amino acids. Per the germline V gene, CDR1 is KGHSH and CDR2 is LQKENI. The V gene lost 4 bases and the J gene lost 8 bases, with 20 bases spanning the gap. The CDR3 reads CASSLQVGLELEAFF. CDR3 nucleotides: TGTGCCAGCTCACTCCAGGTAGGCCTCGAACTCGAAGCTTTCTTT.

The chain couples TRBV7-9 to TRBJ1-3; D is ambiguous. This CDR3 comprises 12 residues. Trimming took 4 bases from V and 3 from J, leaving 4 bases between them. Germline assignment: CDR1 SEHNR and CDR2 FQNEAQ (reference sequence). CDR3 DNA sequence: TGTGCCAGCAGCTCTCTTGGAAACACCATATATTTT. It is translated as CASSSLGNTIYF.

The V and J genes are TRBV28 and TRBJ2-3; 11 nucleotides align to TRBD2. The CDR3 spans 14 residues. Unmatched junction bases numbered 6, after V lost 7 bases and J lost 6 bases. Germline loops: CDR1 MDHEN, CDR2 SYDVKM. CDR3: CASTPSGRYDTQYF. CDR3 in DNA: TGTGCCAGCACCCCTAGCGGGAGGTACGATACGCAGTATTTT.

In its sample, this clone was seen a few times. This chain joins TRBV27 and TRBJ1-4; D uncertain. Germline V gives CDR1 MNHEY, CDR2 SMNVEV (reference sequence). The V end lost 7 bases, the J end lost 7 bases, and 13 bases lay between the germline ends. This CDR3 has 13 residues. The CDR3 bases are TGTGCCAGCAAAAATCGGACTGCTGAAAAACTGTTTTTT. Residues: CASKNRTAEKLFF.

V is TRBV6-6 and J is TRBJ2-5, with 8 nucleotides matching TRBD1. Germline V gives CDR1 MNHNY, CDR2 SVGAGI (reference sequence). The V and J ends lost 6 bases and 2 bases, in that order; junction bases with no gene match: 8. The CDR3 has 15 amino acids. The CDR3 sequence: CASSKPGQAQETQYF. For the CDR3, the DNA is TGTGCCAGCAGCAAACCGGGACAGGCTCAAGAGACCCAGTACTTC.

This clone was counted a single time. V usage is TRBV28 and J usage is TRBJ1-4; 9 positions match TRBD1. The CDR3 consists of 17 residues. Germline CDR1 and CDR2: MDHEN and SYDVKM. Unmatched junction bases numbered 14, after V lost 5 bases and J lost 7 bases. The CDR3 protein is CASSQLGGTGIGEKLFF. CDR3 DNA: TGTGCCAGCAGTCAGTTAGGGGGGACAGGGATTGGTGAAAAACTGTTTTTT.

V gene TRBV5-1 combines with J gene TRBJ1-6; D not certain. The germline V gene has CDR1 SGHRS and CDR2 YFSETQ. V shed 4 bases and J shed 9 bases, with 23 bases lying between them. The CDR3 is 17 residues long. The chain's CDR3 is CASSLDGVREGGSPLHF. CDR3 sequence (DNA): TGCGCCAGCAGCCTGGACGGGGTTCGAGAAGGTGGTTCACCCCTCCACTTT.

The J gene is TRBJ1-2, the V gene TRBV5-1; D possibly corresponds to TRBD1 (5 bases). Germline values: CDR1 SGHRS, CDR2 YFSETQ. CDR3 length: 15 amino acids. Between the trimmed V and J ends, which lost 2 bases and 0 bases, there was a span of 11 bases. The CDR3 coding sequence is TGCGCCAGCAGCTTCCAGGGAAGCCCTAACTATGGCTACACCTTC. Translating gives CASSFQGSPNYGYTF.

The chain joins TRBV11-1 to TRBJ2-1; 8 positions agree with TRBD2. CDR1 and CDR2 (germline): SGHAT, FQDESV (reference sequence). With 3 bases clipped from V and 8 bases from J, the junction kept 6 bases outside the gene matches. The CDR3 runs 14 residues. CDR3 bases: TGTGCCAGCAGCTTTCCCAGCGGGAGTGATGAGCAGTTCTTC. Amino acids: CASSFPSGSDEQFF.

The V gene is TRBV19, the J gene TRBJ1-1; D call uncertain. The V and J ends lost 6 bases and 2 bases respectively, with 10 bases between them. Looked up from germline, CDR1 is LNHDA and CDR2 is SQIVND (reference sequence). This CDR3 is 13 amino acids long. The CDR3 nucleotides read TGTGCCAGTAGGGAACTATTCAACACTGAAGCTTTCTTT. It specifies CASRELFNTEAFF.

This clone was counted once. This rearrangement joins TRBV7-9 to TRBJ1-4; tentatively, D is TRBD1 (5 bases). The CDR3 is 14 residues long. The germline V gene has CDR1 SEHNR and CDR2 FQNEAQ (reference sequence). Trimming took off 5 bases at V and 5 bases at J, with 12 bases between the two ends. CDR3 coding DNA: TGTGCCAGCAGCCACGGGGGGACGAATGAAAAACTGTTTTTT. This sequence encodes CASSHGGTNEKLFF.

This sequence joins TRBV5-6 and TRBJ1-1; a possible D gene is TRBD1 (5 bases). Germline V lookup: CDR1 SGHDT, CDR2 YYEEEE. The CDR3 length is 15 residues. V was shortened by 3 bases and J by 3 bases, with 15 bases between the two germline ends. CDR3 nucleotide sequence: TGTGCCAGCAGCTCGCAGGGTTTATCACACACTGAAGCTTTCTTT. This encodes CASSSQGLSHTEAFF.

The sample holds one count of this clone. The chain carries TRBV14 and TRBJ2-4; D may be TRBD1 (5 bases). V was trimmed by 4 bases and J by 6 bases, leaving 19 bases between them. CDR1 and CDR2 from the germline V gene are SGHDN and FVKESK. The CDR3 length is 16 residues. DNA for the CDR3: TGTGCCAGCAGCCCCCAGACAGTACCCATAAGAAACATTCAGTACTTC. It is translated as CASSPQTVPIRNIQYF.

J is TRBJ1-4 and V is TRBV5-6, with D perhaps TRBD1 (6 bases). Trimming shortened V by 3 bases and J by 7 bases, and 13 bases separated the two germline ends. CDR3 length: 14 residues. In germline, CDR1 is SGHDT, CDR2 YYEEEE. CDR3 in amino acids: CASSSGGPGEKLFF. For the CDR3, the DNA is TGTGCCAGCAGCTCGGGGGGGCCGGGTGAAAAACTGTTTTTT.

The sample holds a few counts of this clone. The chain has TRBV7-3 and TRBJ1-1; TRBD1 matches at 10 bases. The CDR3 totals 16 residues. Losses at the gene ends were 2 bases for V and 6 bases for J; bases not matched to a gene: 9. From germline, CDR1 is SGHTA and CDR2 FQGTGA. CDR3 sequence (DNA): TGTGCCAGCAGCTTAGAGGGGCCAGGACAGGGGGCTGAAGCTTTCTTT. This codes for CASSLEGPGQGAEAFF.

The genes are TRBV7-9 and TRBJ2-3; 8 bases fit TRBD1. CDR3 length equals 16 residues. V gave up 4 bases and J gave up 1 base; unmatched junction bases: 7. Germline-derived CDR1 and CDR2 are SEHNR and FQNEAQ (reference sequence). CDR3 nucleotide sequence: TGTGCCAGCAGCTCCGCAGGGGGCGCCGGCACAGATACGCAGTATTTT. It translates to CASSSAGGAGTDTQYF.

The V call is TRBV2, the J call TRBJ1-6; 8 bases fit TRBD1. CDR1 and CDR2 from the germline V gene are SNHLY and FYNNEI. The V and J ends lost 7 bases and 10 bases, in that order; junction bases with no gene match: 9. The CDR3 is 14 residues long. The CDR3 region is CASKTGTGSSPLHF. CDR3 nucleotides: TGTGCCAGCAAGACGGGGACAGGCAGCTCACCCCTCCACTTT.

The rearrangement joins TRBV14 to TRBJ2-3; 7 positions match TRBD1. The length of the CDR3 is 14 residues. V lost 3 bases, J lost 4 bases, and 4 bases stayed unmatched. Per the germline V gene, CDR1 is SGHDN and CDR2 is FVKESK. DNA of the CDR3: TGTGCCAGCAGCCAGAGGGACAGTCCAGATACGCAGTATTTT. It yields the protein CASSQRDSPDTQYF. Using reference TRBV14 and TRBJ2-3 for the parts outside the CDR3, the full variable domain is EAGVTQFPSHSVIEKGQTVTLRCDPISGHDNLYWYRRVMGKEIKFLLHFVKESKQDESGMPNNRFLAERTGGTYSTLKVQPAELEDSGVYFCASSQRDSPDTQYFGPGTRLTVL.

V is TRBV7-3 and J is TRBJ1-6, with D possibly matching TRBD1 (5 bases). CDR1 is SGHTA, CDR2 FQGTGA, per germline. The CDR3 loop spans 14 amino acids. Trimming cost V 4 bases and J 7 bases, with 11 bases left between them. The CDR3 loop is CASSSSGVNSPLHF. In DNA form, the CDR3 reads TGTGCCAGCAGCTCCTCGGGGGTGAATTCACCCCTCCACTTT.

The rearrangement links TRBV7-6 to TRBJ2-3, with 12 bases matching TRBD2. Germline CDR1 and CDR2: SGHVS and FNYEAQ. This CDR3 comprises 18 residues. Unmatched junction bases numbered 9, after V lost 1 base and J lost 4 bases. The DNA of the CDR3 is TGTGCCAGCAGCTTAGTGCTAGCGGGGGGGCGAAAGGCAGATACGCAGTATTTT. Translation: CASSLVLAGGRKADTQYF.

The chain carries TRBV4-3 and TRBJ2-7, with 14 bases lining up with TRBD2. There are 18 residues in the CDR3. With 1 base clipped from V and 5 bases from J, the junction kept 10 bases outside the gene matches. Germline assignment: CDR1 LGHNA and CDR2 YSLEER. CDR3 in amino acids: CASSQVVGLAGATDEQYF. CDR3 nucleotide sequence: TGCGCCAGCAGCCAAGTTGTGGGACTAGCGGGAGCGACCGACGAGCAGTACTTC.

The count of this clone is one. The genes are TRBV19 and TRBJ1-5, with TRBD1 as a possible D gene (5 bases). V was pared by 2 bases and J by 3 bases, with 8 bases between. The CDR3 length is 14 residues. Germline CDR1 reads LNHDA; CDR2 reads SQIVND (reference sequence). CDR3 protein: CASSIRGTNQPQHF. CDR3 DNA: TGTGCCAGTAGTATAAGGGGCACCAATCAGCCCCAGCATTTT.

The sample holds a few counts of this clone. The CDR3 region is CASSILAGPYNEQFF. The CDR3 region has the DNA TGTGCCAGCAGCATCCTAGCGGGACCTTACAATGAGCAGTTCTTC. This chain joins TRBV7-6 and TRBJ2-1; TRBD2 agrees at 9 bases. This CDR3 contains 15 residues. Trimming removed 5 bases from V and 4 bases from J; junction bases left unmatched: 6. The germline V gene has CDR1 SGHVS and CDR2 FNYEAQ.

The genes are TRBV7-2 and TRBJ2-6, with a possible D match to TRBD1 (6 bases). The germline gives CDR1 SGHTA, CDR2 FQGNSA. V lost 2 bases and J 2 bases, leaving 10 bases between the germline ends. This CDR3 has 16 amino acids. CDR3 nucleotide sequence: TGTGCCAGCAGCTTATGGGGGCGGCCTGGGGCCAACGTCCTGACTTTC. This codes for CASSLWGRPGANVLTF.

The gene calls are TRBV4-1 and TRBJ1-5, with TRBD1 identical over 10 bases. The CDR3 extends over 15 amino acids. CDR1 and CDR2 from the germline V gene are MGHRA and YSYEKL. After removal of 1 base from V and 4 bases from J, the junction contained 1 base not matched to a gene. CDR3 protein: CASSQGGQGNQPQHF. CDR3 coding DNA: TGCGCCAGCAGCCAAGGGGGACAGGGGAATCAGCCCCAGCATTTT.

The chain links TRBV6-5 to TRBJ1-2, with 7 bases identical to TRBD1. Germline-derived CDR1 and CDR2 are MNHEY and SVGAGI. The J segment lost 7 bases and the V segment lost 5 bases, leaving 4 bases of the junction unmatched. This CDR3 has 12 amino acids. CDR3 sequence: CASSDRAFGYTF. In nucleotides, the CDR3 is TGTGCCAGCAGTGACAGGGCCTTTGGCTACACCTTC.

The chain carries TRBV19 and TRBJ2-1; TRBD2 matches 11 bases. The CDR3 spans 19 residues. The V segment lost 1 base and the J segment 10 bases; nucleotides outside the gene matches: 18. Germline CDR1 LNHDA, CDR2 SQIVND (reference sequence). The CDR3 DNA reads as TGTGCCAGTAGTATAGGTTCAGGGAGGAGTCGGCCTAGCGGGAGGGAGCAGTTCTTC. Translating it yields CASSIGSGRSRPSGREQFF. The variable domain in full, with the rest retrieved from reference TRBV19 and TRBJ2-1, is DGGITQSPKYLFRKEGQNVTLSCEQNLNHDAMYWYRQDPGQGLRLIYYSQIVNDFQKGDIAEGYSVSREKKESFPLTVTSAQKNPTAFYLCASSIGSGRSRPSGREQFFGPGTRLTVL.

In its sample, this clone was seen once. The chain couples TRBV9 to TRBJ2-1, with 12 bases matching TRBD2. The CDR3 is 15 amino acids. Trimming took 7 bases from V and 6 from J; bases not matched to a gene: 8. From germline, CDR1 is SGDLS and CDR2 YYNGEE. CDR3 sequence reads: CASQTGTSGFNEQFF. CDR3 nucleotide sequence: TGTGCCAGCCAGACCGGGACTAGCGGGTTCAATGAGCAGTTCTTC.